This T cell receptor (beta chain) was identified in a study of a mutant IDH1 vaccine in newly diagnosed glioma. Study-level results: Pseudoprogression apparently lacked any relation to changes in top peripheral T cell clonotypes.

TCRdb's table, derived via immunoSEQ multiplex PCR, lists solely in-frame clones and lacks some. Found here are 45,000 to 70,000 clones, more than 90% of them singletons; the top ten hold approximately 2.4%. Noted time point: baseline, week 1 (first vaccination visit). Treatment here: pre-vaccination baseline after standard-of-care therapy. Each donor presented with a new WHO grade 3 or 4 astrocytoma that tested IDH1-mutant and showed ATRX loss. The germline gives CDR1 SGHDT, CDR2 YYEEEE. This CDR3 region has 15 residues. Trimming left V 2 bases short and J 6 bases short, with 15 bases between. Turning to this clone: No antigen is known for it.

The sequence was collected from a man aged 50-60 years with glioma. The chain links TRBV5-6 to TRBJ1-5; the D is unclear. This material consisted of PBMCs, taken from a glioma patient treated with radiotherapy, temozolomide or both. DNA for the CDR3: TGTGCCAGCAGCTTCCGGACCGCCCTCGGTCAGCCCCAGCATTTT. Its translation is CASSFRTALGQPQHF.